These 23 T cell receptor beta chains originate from one sample sequenced in a study of CD8 T cells in ankylosing spondylitis. Their specific antigens are unknown. Each CDR3 protein is one row after TCRdb ran MiXCR on the 5' RACE reads. The sample lists about 480,000 distinct CDR3 sequences, about a sixth seen once, with 1% in the top ten. Study outcomes and limitations: Ankylosing spondylitis blood seemed to carry a telltale TCR beta motif made of several highly homologous variants.

Sequenced input: blood, either unsorted or a sorted T cell fraction (not recorded which). The receptors stem from a male donor with ankylosing spondylitis.

The chain combines TRBV12-3 or TRBV12-4 with TRBJ1-1; D may be TRBD1 (6 bases). V was shortened by 2 bases and J by 7 bases, with 14 bases between the two germline ends. The CDR3 totals 14 residues. CDR3 DNA: TGTGCCAGCAGTTTAAGGGGGGGGCAAGGTGAAGCTTTCTTT. Encoded protein: CASSLRGGQGEAFF.

A few counts support this clonotype. The chain carries TRBV6-2 or TRBV6-3 and TRBJ2-2; 10 nucleotides match TRBD1. The CDR3 covers 16 residues. Trimming cost V 6 bases and J 5 bases; bases outside gene matches: 9. CDR1 is MNHEY and CDR2 is SVGEGT in the germline V gene. CDR3 sequence: CASRIPGQGRTGELFF. The DNA for the CDR3 is TGTGCCAGCAGAATACCGGGACAGGGGAGAACCGGGGAGCTGTTTTTT.

Regarding this clonotype: The junction departs from the called germline gene at one end, perhaps through a read error. V gene TRBV4-2 combines with J gene TRBJ2-3, with 12 bases fitting TRBD2. Looked up from germline, CDR1 is LGHNA and CDR2 is YNFKEQ. This CDR3 contains 16 residues. CDR3 residues: CASSQTSGSLTDTRYF. The CDR3 DNA is TGTGCCAGCAGCCAGACTAGCGGGAGCCTCACAGATACGCGGTATTTT.

The rearrangement joins TRBV6-1 to TRBJ1-2, with 12 nucleotides matching TRBD1. Germline V CDR1 and CDR2: MNHNS, SASEGT. This CDR3 is 15 amino acids long. V lost 6 bases, J lost 7 bases, and 9 bases stayed unmatched. DNA for the CDR3: TGTGCCAGCAGCAACCGGGACAGGGGGCGCCTTGGCTACACCTTC. Translating gives CASSNRDRGRLGYTF.

This rearrangement joins TRBV6-2 or TRBV6-3 to TRBJ2-1; perhaps D is TRBD1 or TRBD2 (5 bases each). The V end lost 2 bases, the J end lost 3 bases, and 11 bases lay between the germline ends. The CDR3 length is 15 residues. CDR1 is MNHEY and CDR2 is SVGEGT in the germline V gene. CDR3 in amino acids: CASSYLGANYNEQFF. CDR3 sequence (DNA): TGTGCCAGCAGTTACCTCGGGGCAAACTACAATGAGCAGTTCTTC.

The genes are TRBV7-9 and TRBJ1-6; no clear D gene. The CDR3 is 14 amino acids. Trimming removed 1 base at V and 6 bases at J, with 7 bases between. Germline CDR1 is SEHNR and CDR2 is FQNEAQ (reference sequence). The CDR3 sequence: CASSLGHLNSPLHF. CDR3 DNA: TGTGCCAGCAGCTTAGGACATCTTAATTCACCCCTCCACTTT. Looking up the rest from reference TRBV7-9 and TRBJ1-6 gives the full variable domain: DTGVSQNPRHKITKRGQNVTFRCDPISEHNRLYWYRQTLGQGPEFLTYFQNEAQLEKSRLLSDRFSAERPKGSFSTLEIQRTEQGDSAMYLCASSLGHLNSPLHFGNGTRLTVT.

The chain carries TRBV5-6 and TRBJ2-7; 9 positions agree with TRBD2. CDR1 is SGHDT and CDR2 is YYEEEE in the germline V gene. This CDR3 contains 15 residues. Trimming cost V 3 bases and J 4 bases; bases outside gene matches: 8. The CDR3 here is CASSSRGGLKYEQYF. The CDR3 DNA is TGTGCCAGCAGCTCGCGGGGGGGACTGAAGTACGAGCAGTACTTC. Complete variable domain (other parts from reference TRBV5-6 and TRBJ2-7): DAGVTQSPTHLIKTRGQQVTLRCSPKSGHDTVSWYQQALGQGPQFIFQYYEEEERQRGNFPDRFSGHQFPNYSSELNVNALLLGDSALYLCASSSRGGLKYEQYFGPGTRLTVT.

CDR3 protein: CASRPMGQQETQYF. In DNA, the CDR3 is TGTGCCAGCAGGCCCATGGGACAGCAAGAGACCCAGTACTTC. V is TRBV6-2 or TRBV6-3 and J is TRBJ2-5; 7 bases are shared with TRBD1. This CDR3 region has 14 residues. Per germline, CDR1 MNHEY and CDR2 SVGEGT. Germline trimming cut 6 bases from V and 2 bases from J; bases unmatched to any gene: 6.

This chain uses TRBV5-6 with TRBJ2-1; maybe TRBD2 (5 bases). Germline CDR1 is SGHDT and CDR2 is YYEEEE. The CDR3 extends over 14 amino acids. V was clipped by 0 bases and J by 7 bases, with 11 bases between them. The CDR3 nucleotides read TGTGCCAGCAGCTTGGTCGGGAATGGGAATGAGCAGTTCTTC. Its translation: CASSLVGNGNEQFF. Full variable domain (rest looked up from reference TRBV5-6 and TRBJ2-1): DAGVTQSPTHLIKTRGQQVTLRCSPKSGHDTVSWYQQALGQGPQFIFQYYEEEERQRGNFPDRFSGHQFPNYSSELNVNALLLGDSALYLCASSLVGNGNEQFFGPGTRLTVL.

This clonotype was counted only a few times. The V and J genes are TRBV7-9 and TRBJ1-6, with unresolved D. Trimming stripped 3 bases from V and 12 bases from J, with 15 bases between. The CDR3 length is 14 residues. The germline CDR1 and CDR2 sequences are SEHNR and FQNEAQ (reference sequence). The CDR3 nucleotides are TGTGCCAGCAGCTTGGGTTCCGACGGGTTACCCCTCCACTTT. Translated, it gives CASSLGSDGLPLHF.

The chain joins TRBV7-8 to TRBJ1-5, with a tentative D call TRBD1 (5 bases). CDR1 is SGHVS and CDR2 is FQNEAQ in the germline V gene. This CDR3 contains 16 residues. Trimming removed 5 bases from V and 3 bases from J, with 17 bases in between. The CDR3 DNA sequence: TGTGCCAGCAGCCCGAGGGGCTTCTGGGACAATCAGCCCCAGCATTTT. It yields the protein CASSPRGFWDNQPQHF.

V and J are TRBV21-1 and TRBJ2-1; the D call of TRBD2 is as the table states it, not checked on the DNA. TRBV21-1 is a pseudogene locus. This CDR3 has 16 amino acids. CDR3 DNA: TGTGCCAGCACCTTAATGGACTTACTCTCTACAATTGAGCAGTTCTTC. Translating gives CASTLMDLLSTIEQFF.

The V gene is TRBV7-3, the J gene TRBJ1-1, with a weak D call TRBD1 (5 bases). V dropped 4 bases and J dropped 0 bases, with 12 bases sitting between them. Looked up from germline, CDR1 is SGHTA and CDR2 is FQGTGA. There are 15 residues in the CDR3. The chain's CDR3 is CASSSKGSLNTEAFF. The DNA for the CDR3 is TGTGCCAGCAGCTCCAAGGGGTCCTTGAACACTGAAGCTTTCTTT.

This clonotype was seen more than once but under ten times. The CDR3 is CATSDPSVGDSSYNEQFF. The CDR3, as DNA: TGTGCCACCAGTGACCCCTCGGTAGGGGACAGCTCCTACAATGAGCAGTTCTTC. The chain recombines TRBV24-1 with TRBJ2-1; 7 bases line up with TRBD1. From germline, CDR1 is KGHDR and CDR2 SFDVKD. CDR3 length: 18 residues. After removal of 4 bases from V and 0 bases from J, the junction contained 11 bases not matched to a gene.

This chain joins TRBV5-1 and TRBJ2-6; D remains ambiguous. This CDR3 spans 15 amino acids. Trimming removed 0 bases from V and 1 base from J, with 5 bases in between. Germline V lookup: CDR1 SGHRS, CDR2 YFSETQ. CDR3 bases: TGCGCCAGCAGCTTGGTAGTATCTGGGGCCAACGTCCTGACTTTC. It translates to CASSLVVSGANVLTF.

The chain combines TRBV7-2 with TRBJ2-3, with 7 bases identical to TRBD2. V was clipped by 7 bases and J by 0 bases; unmatched bases: 7. The CDR3 is 15 amino acids. CDR1 is SGHTA and CDR2 is FQGNSA in the germline V gene. As DNA, the CDR3 is TGTGCCAGCAACCTACTAGCGATTAGCACAGATACGCAGTATTTT. Encoded protein: CASNLLAISTDTQYF.

This clonotype showed up many times. The chain carries TRBV5-1 and TRBJ2-7; 13 bases align to TRBD2. Trimming at V came to 4 bases and at J to 2 bases, leaving 6 bases not matched to a gene. Germline V gene sequence: CDR1 SGHRS, CDR2 YFSETQ. The CDR3 extends over 16 amino acids. The CDR3 loop is CASSLGTSGATYEQYF. CDR3 nucleotides: TGCGCCAGCAGCCTAGGGACTAGCGGGGCAACCTACGAGCAGTACTTC.

This clonotype was seen many times. This chain joins TRBV5-1 and TRBJ2-7; no reliable D call. The CDR3 length is 14 residues. Germline CDR1 is SGHRS and CDR2 is YFSETQ. Trimming cost V 0 bases and J 0 bases, with 7 bases left between them. CDR3 sequence: CASSLVASSYEQYF. The CDR3 DNA follows: TGCGCCAGCAGCTTGGTGGCAAGCTCCTACGAGCAGTACTTC.

The V call is TRBV5-1, the J call TRBJ2-1; D is perhaps TRBD2 (5 bases). The germline V and J ends were trimmed by 7 bases and 0 bases, with 11 bases remaining between them. Germline lookup yields CDR1 SGHRS and CDR2 YFSETQ. The CDR3 runs to 14 residues. The CDR3 DNA reads TGCGCCAGCCGGCCGGGATACTCCTACAATGAGCAGTTCTTC. Amino acid sequence: CASRPGYSYNEQFF.

This clonotype was seen a single time. This chain's CDR3 is CASSSIPGQGGGGANVLTF. The CDR3 DNA reads as TGTGCCAGCAGCTCTATACCGGGACAGGGGGGAGGTGGGGCCAACGTCCTGACTTTC. The gene calls are TRBV7-8 and TRBJ2-6; TRBD1 matches at 11 bases. The CDR3 has 19 amino acids. The germline gives CDR1 SGHVS, CDR2 FQNEAQ. The trim removed 4 bases at V and 3 bases at J, leaving 11 bases unmatched.

This chain links TRBV30 with TRBJ1-1; D uncertain. Germline V gives CDR1 GTSNPN, CDR2 SVGIG (reference sequence). The V end was cut by 0 bases, the J end by 3 bases, with 11 bases between. CDR3 size: 14 residues. The CDR3 loop is CAWSVVTDYTEAFF. CDR3 nucleotides: TGTGCCTGGAGTGTAGTGACCGACTACACTGAAGCTTTCTTT.

V usage is TRBV29-1 and J usage is TRBJ2-5, with 7 bases aligning to TRBD1. Germline lookup yields CDR1 SQVTM and CDR2 ANQGSEA. CDR3 length equals 14 residues. The junction had 10 bases not matched to a gene; V was cut back by 7 bases and J by 2 bases. Written as DNA, the CDR3 is TGCAGCGCCTTGGGACAGCCGATACAAGAGACCCAGTACTTC. It translates to CSALGQPIQETQYF.

This clonotype was counted only a few times. The CDR3 DNA follows: TGTGCCACCAGCAGCCAGACTGGTCGATCACCCCTCCACTTT. Its translation is CATSSQTGRSPLHF. This sequence joins TRBV15 and TRBJ1-6; D gene unclear. V was clipped by 3 bases and J by 10 bases, with 13 bases between them. This CDR3 has 14 residues. Per germline, CDR1 LNHNV and CDR2 YYDKDF (reference sequence). Full variable domain (outside the CDR3, taken from reference TRBV15 and TRBJ1-6): DAMVIQNPRYQVTQFGKPVTLSCSQTLNHNVMYWYQQKSSQAPKLLFHYYDKDFNNEADTPDNFQSRRPNTSFCFLDIRSPGLGDTAMYLCATSSQTGRSPLHFGNGTRLTVT.